This TCR beta chain was obtained from a study of shared clonotypes between healthy human individuals. As for the study in general: Aged between 18 and 49, the donors were two women and a few men.

Study-level points and caveats: Clonotype sharing across a few donors was observed for 4% to 5.5% of naive CD4 clonotypes.

The ends were cut back, 5 bases at V and 2 bases at J, with 21 bases in the middle. CDR1 is SGHTA and CDR2 is FQGNSA in the germline V gene. CDR3 length: 17 residues. Comments on this clone: Its antigen is currently unknown.

Sequencing was performed with immunoSEQ multiplex PCR; in TCRdb, only in-frame clones are kept and a portion is missing. The sample carries about 690,000 clones, 90% recorded once. The clonotype comes from a man between 18 and 29 years old in good health. Some clones in this sample may be carry-over from other donors' samples. The sequencing input was memory CD8+ T cells from PBMCs. The subset is: CD45RO+ cells pooled with CCR7-negative TemRA cells. The chain couples TRBV7-2 to TRBJ2-5, with D hard to call. The CDR3 loop is CASSPSASIGFQETQYF. The CDR3 DNA is TGTGCCAGCAGCCCTAGTGCGTCAATCGGGTTTCAAGAGACCCAGTACTTC. The whole variable domain, filled in from reference TRBV7-2 and TRBJ2-5, reads GAGVSQSPSNKVTEKGKDVELRCDPISGHTALYWYRQSLGQGLEFLIYFQGNSAPDKSGLPSDRFSAERTGGSVSTLTIQRTQQEDSAVYLCASSPSASIGFQETQYFGPGTRLLVL.